The clone carrying this TCR beta chain was counted between two and nine times. Antigen unknown. The sample originates from a study of response to subunit inactivated influenza vaccine. Study-wide results and caveats: Authors suggested each seasonal influenza vaccination recruits few new T cells.

The ends were cut back, 3 bases at V and 5 bases at J, with 10 bases in the middle. This CDR3 contains 13 residues. In TCRdb, the RT-PCR reads were re-called with MiXCR into one record per CDR3 protein. The top ten clones hold around 7% of a sample with about 700,000 distinct CDR3 sequences, 11% to 15% of them seen once. The material sequenced was PBMCs from blood, taken about 14 days before vaccination. The chain combines TRBV12-3 or TRBV12-4 with TRBJ2-5; D ambiguous. The clonotype comes from a man aged 50 to 59 who received an inactivated influenza vaccine. CDR3 protein: CASSFALGETQYF. The DNA for the CDR3 is TGTGCCAGCAGTTTCGCGCTCGGGGAGACCCAGTACTTC.